The entry that follows covers one T cell receptor beta chain sequence. No antigen is known for it. These data come from a study of cytomegalovirus exposure and HLA in healthy donors. The study, taken as a whole, reports: When a later analysis was performed, an Asian-associated ancestry cluster reportedly had fewer N-insertions than the roughly 630-donor mean.

CDR3 length: 16 residues. Germline CDR1 and CDR2: SGDLS and YYNGEE. V lost 0 bases, J lost 2 bases, and 14 bases lay in between. PCR involved 60 Vbeta and 13 Jbeta primers. This table comes from immunoSEQ multiplex PCR, and its TCRdb copy is limited to in-frame clones, with some not included. Of under 150,000 clones in the sample, around 82% were seen once. The genes are TRBV9 and TRBJ2-5; D unresolved. The clonotype comes from a man aged 50-60 years in good health and CMV-seronegative. Sequenced: PBMCs. In DNA form, the CDR3 reads TGTGCCAGCAGCGTAGGGGTCCGCGGTAGGCAAGAGACCCAGTACTTC. Its protein product is CASSVGVRGRQETQYF.